The rows below give T cell receptor beta chains drawn from one sample of a study of vaccination effects on CD4 cells after COVID-19. Here immunoSEQ multiplex PCR was the method, and the copy in TCRdb shows in-frame clones only, minus some. The table shows 45,000 to 65,000 clones, with around 80% occurring only once. Antigen specificity for these receptors is unknown. This material consisted of CD4+ T cells from PBMCs cultured with HCoV-229E spike peptides, taken before COVID-19 vaccination. The receptors derive from a human donor who received a COVID-19 vaccine. CDR3s include the opening cysteine and the closing phenylalanine or tryptophan. The D gene is left open where the match is weak. Not every row has a clone size; where given, it reads once, few, many or a size class.

>TRBV7-9|15|TRBD1|TRBJ2-6|.
CASRYTGGGANVLTF
TGTGCCAGCAGATATACAGGGGGTGGGGCCAACGTCCTGACTTTC
>TRBV28|17|TRBD1|TRBJ1-5|.
CASNSNTGTGIVQPQHF
TGTGCCAGCAACTCAAATACCGGGACAGGTATCGTTCAGCCCCAGCATTTT
>TRBV11-3|14|.|TRBJ1-3|once
CASSGDPSGNTIYF
TGTGCCAGTTCGGGGGACCCCTCTGGAAACACCATATATTTT
>TRBV7-9|13|TRBD1|TRBJ1-2|once
CASSLGQGLSYTF
TGTGCCAGCAGCTTGGGACAGGGCCTCAGCTACACCTTC
>TRBV7-8|14|.|TRBJ1-5|few
CASSLAGSNQPQHF
TGTGCCAGCAGCTTAGCAGGTAGCAATCAGCCCCAGCATTTT
>TRBV7-2|16|.|TRBJ2-5|.
CASSLFYGGGQETQYF
TGTGCCAGCAGCTTATTTTACGGGGGTGGCCAAGAGACCCAGTACTTC
>TRBV18|15|.|TRBJ1-1|.
CASSLPGHLNTEAFF
TGTGCCAGCTCACTACCGGGACACCTGAACACTGAAGCTTTCTTT
>TRBV15|14|.|TRBJ1-2|.
CATSRRTANYGYTF
TGTGCCACCAGCAGGCGTACAGCTAACTATGGCTACACCTTC
>TRBV5-1|13|.|TRBJ1-2|.
CASSLGRDYGYTF
TGCGCCAGCAGCTTGGGGCGGGACTATGGCTACACCTTC
>TRBV10-1|14|.|TRBJ2-1|few
CASSSGGSTNEQFF
TGCGCCAGCAGCTCGGGGGGCAGTACCAATGAGCAGTTCTTC
>TRBV9|13|TRBD1|TRBJ1-1|.
CASSPQGRTEAFF
TGTGCCAGCAGCCCACAGGGGCGGACTGAAGCTTTCTTT
>TRBV3-1/TRBV3-2|18|TRBD1|TRBJ2-5|.
CASSRGQGEMGRKETQYF
TGTGCCAGCAGCCGGGGACAGGGAGAAATGGGTAGGAAAGAGACCCAGTACTTC
>TRBV4-2|16|.|TRBJ1-6|few
CASSPQGNYYNSPLHF
TGTGCCAGCAGCCCGCAGGGGAATTACTATAATTCACCCCTCCACTTT
>TRBV27|15|TRBD1|TRBJ1-2|.
CASSLSVTGVYGYTF
TGTGCCAGCAGTTTATCGGTGACAGGGGTTTATGGCTACACCTTC
>TRBV24-1|14|TRBD2|TRBJ2-2|.
CATSDRGSGEELFF
TGTGCCACCAGTGATCGGGGAAGCGGGGAGGAGCTGTTTTTT
>TRBV19|14|TRBD2|TRBJ2-1|few
CASSKIAGENEQFF
TGTGCCAGTAGTAAGATAGCGGGGGAGAATGAGCAGTTCTTC
>TRBV9|14|.|TRBJ1-3|.
CASSGGNSGNTIYF
TGTGCCAGCAGCGGAGGTAACTCTGGAAACACCATATATTTT
>TRBV14|16|.|TRBJ1-1|.
CASSQDRAGKNTEAFF
TGTGCCAGCAGCCAAGATCGGGCAGGGAAGAACACTGAAGCTTTCTTT
>TRBV5-1|16|TRBD2|TRBJ2-1|.
CASSLATSGGANEQFF
TGCGCCAGCAGCTTGGCCACTAGCGGGGGGGCGAATGAGCAGTTCTTC
>TRBV18|14|.|TRBJ1-1|.
CASSPLGGNTEAFF
TGTGCCAGCTCACCTTTGGGGGGGAACACTGAAGCTTTCTTT
>TRBV6-4|13|.|TRBJ1-1|.
CASSAEVMTEAFF
TGTGCCAGCAGTGCCGAGGTAATGACTGAAGCTTTCTTT
>TRBV7-2|14|.|TRBJ1-1|once
CASIRSGVGTEAFF
TGTGCCAGCATTCGCTCAGGGGTGGGCACTGAAGCTTTCTTT
>TRBV12-3/TRBV12-4|12|.|TRBJ1-3|.
CASSPTGNTIYF
TGTGCCAGCAGTCCTACTGGAAACACCATATATTTT
>TRBV3-1/TRBV3-2|15|TRBD2|TRBJ2-5|once
CASSQGRGGWETQYF
TGTGCCAGCAGCCAAGGGCGCGGGGGGTGGGAGACCCAGTACTTC
>TRBV6-5|13|.|TRBJ1-5|.
CASGRAGNQPQHF
TGTGCCAGCGGGCGGGCAGGGAATCAGCCCCAGCATTTT
>TRBV5-1|14|.|TRBJ1-3|.
CASSSQGTGNTIYF
TGCGCCAGCAGCTCCCAGGGGACTGGAAACACCATATATTTT
>TRBV6-1|15|.|TRBJ1-1|.
CASSEVGLAAMKAFF
TGTGCCAGCAGTGAAGTTGGGCTCGCTGCAATGAAAGCTTTCTTT
>TRBV6-5|15|.|TRBJ1-5|.
CASTPSPGGNQPQHF
TGTGCCAGCACCCCGTCTCCGGGGGGCAATCAGCCCCAGCATTTT